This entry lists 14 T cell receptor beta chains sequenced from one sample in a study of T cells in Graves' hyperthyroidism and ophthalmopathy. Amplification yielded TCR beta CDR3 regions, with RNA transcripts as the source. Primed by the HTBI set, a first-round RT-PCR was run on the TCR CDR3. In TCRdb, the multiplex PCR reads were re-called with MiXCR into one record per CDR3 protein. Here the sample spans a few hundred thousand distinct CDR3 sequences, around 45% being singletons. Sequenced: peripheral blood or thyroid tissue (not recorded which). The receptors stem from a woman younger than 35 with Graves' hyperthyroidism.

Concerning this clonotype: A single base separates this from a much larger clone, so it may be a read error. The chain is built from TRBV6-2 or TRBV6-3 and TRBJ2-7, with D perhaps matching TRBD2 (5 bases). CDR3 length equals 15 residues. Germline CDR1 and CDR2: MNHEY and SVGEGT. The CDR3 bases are TGTGCCAGCAGTCGCTCAGAGGGATCGGTTTACGGGCAGTACTTC. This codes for CASSRSEGSVYGQYF.

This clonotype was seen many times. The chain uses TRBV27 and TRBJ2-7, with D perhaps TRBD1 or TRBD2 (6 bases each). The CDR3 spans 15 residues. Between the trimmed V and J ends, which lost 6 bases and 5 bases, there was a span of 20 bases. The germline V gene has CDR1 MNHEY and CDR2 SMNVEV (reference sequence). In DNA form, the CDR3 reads TGTGCCAGCAGCACCTCGTGGGGGGCGCAACACGAGCAGTACTTC. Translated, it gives CASSTSWGAQHEQYF.

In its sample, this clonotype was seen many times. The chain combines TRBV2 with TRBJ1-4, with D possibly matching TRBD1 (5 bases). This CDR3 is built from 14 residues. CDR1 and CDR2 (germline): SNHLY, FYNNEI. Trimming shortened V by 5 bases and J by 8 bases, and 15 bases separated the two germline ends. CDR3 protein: CASSTWTEGEKLFF. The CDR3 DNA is TGTGCCAGCAGTACCTGGACGGAGGGGGAAAAACTGTTTTTT.

The CDR3 here is CSAPITGGQPQHF. The CDR3 DNA is TGCAGTGCACCGATTACAGGGGGTCAGCCCCAGCATTTT. J is TRBJ1-5 and V is TRBV20-1; 8 nucleotides line up with TRBD1. Germline lookup yields CDR1 DFQATT and CDR2 SNEGSKA (reference sequence). The CDR3 is 13 amino acids. V lost 6 bases and J lost 6; bases outside the gene matches: 7.

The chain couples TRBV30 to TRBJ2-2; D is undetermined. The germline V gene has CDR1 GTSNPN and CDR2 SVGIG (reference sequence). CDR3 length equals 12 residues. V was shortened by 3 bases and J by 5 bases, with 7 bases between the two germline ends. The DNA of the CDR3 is TGTGCCTGGAGGGTGAGGACCGGGGAGCTGTTTTTT. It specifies CAWRVRTGELFF.

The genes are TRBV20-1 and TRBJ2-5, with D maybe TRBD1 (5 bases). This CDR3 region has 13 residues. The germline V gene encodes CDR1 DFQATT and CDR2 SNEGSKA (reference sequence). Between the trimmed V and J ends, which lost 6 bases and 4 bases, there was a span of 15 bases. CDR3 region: CSARQGPGETQYF. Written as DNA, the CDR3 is TGCAGTGCGAGGCAGGGTCCCGGAGAGACCCAGTACTTC.

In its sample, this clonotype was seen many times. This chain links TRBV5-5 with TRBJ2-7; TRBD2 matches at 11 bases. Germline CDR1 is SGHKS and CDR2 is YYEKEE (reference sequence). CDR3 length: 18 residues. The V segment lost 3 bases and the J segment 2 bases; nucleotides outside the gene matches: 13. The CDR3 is CASSSTGTSGYRPYEQYF. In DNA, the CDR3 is TGTGCCAGCAGCTCCACCGGGACTAGCGGCTATAGACCCTACGAGCAGTACTTC. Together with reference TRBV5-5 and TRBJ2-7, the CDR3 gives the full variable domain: DAGVTQSPTHLIKTRGQQVTLRCSPISGHKSVSWYQQVLGQGPQFIFQYYEKEERGRGNFPDRFSARQFPNYSSELNVNALLLGDSALYLCASSSTGTSGYRPYEQYFGPGTRLTVT.

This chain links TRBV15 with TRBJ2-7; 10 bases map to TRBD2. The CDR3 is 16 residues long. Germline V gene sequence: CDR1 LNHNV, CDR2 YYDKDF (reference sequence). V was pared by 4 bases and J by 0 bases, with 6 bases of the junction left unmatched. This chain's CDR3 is CATSKTSGKTSYEQYF. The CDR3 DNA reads TGTGCCACCAGCAAAACTAGCGGGAAGACCTCCTACGAGCAGTACTTC.

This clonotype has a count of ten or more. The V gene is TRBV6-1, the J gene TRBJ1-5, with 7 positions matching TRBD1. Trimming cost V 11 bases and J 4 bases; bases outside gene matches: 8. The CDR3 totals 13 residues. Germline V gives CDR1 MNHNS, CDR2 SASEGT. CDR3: CAGRTGSNQPQHF. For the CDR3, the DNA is TGTGCCGGACGGACAGGATCGAATCAGCCCCAGCATTTT.

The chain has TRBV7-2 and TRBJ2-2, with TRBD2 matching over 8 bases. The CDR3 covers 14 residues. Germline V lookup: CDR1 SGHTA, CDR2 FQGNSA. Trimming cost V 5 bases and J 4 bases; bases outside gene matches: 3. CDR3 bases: TGTGCCAGCAGCCGGACTAGCTTCACCGGGGAGCTGTTTTTT. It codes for CASSRTSFTGELFF.

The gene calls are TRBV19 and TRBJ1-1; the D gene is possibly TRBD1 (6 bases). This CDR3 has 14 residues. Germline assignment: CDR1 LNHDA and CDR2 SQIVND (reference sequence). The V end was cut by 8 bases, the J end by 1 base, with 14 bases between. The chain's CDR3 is CASGGHSGNTEAFF. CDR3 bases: TGTGCCAGTGGGGGGCACTCGGGGAACACTGAAGCTTTCTTT.

The CDR3 DNA reads as TGTGCCACTCGTGGTTCAGATACGCAGTATTTT. It translates to CATRGSDTQYF. V usage is TRBV7-2 and J usage is TRBJ2-3; D gene uncertain. Trimming left V 10 bases short and J 4 bases short, with 9 bases between. The V gene's germline CDR1 is SGHTA and CDR2 FQGNSA. The CDR3 contains 11 residues.

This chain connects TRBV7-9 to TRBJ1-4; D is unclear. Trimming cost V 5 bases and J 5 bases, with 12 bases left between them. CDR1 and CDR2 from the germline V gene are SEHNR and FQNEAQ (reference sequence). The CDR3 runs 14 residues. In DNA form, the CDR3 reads TGTGCCAGCAGCCTAAGCGGGATAAATGAAAAACTGTTTTTT. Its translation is CASSLSGINEKLFF.

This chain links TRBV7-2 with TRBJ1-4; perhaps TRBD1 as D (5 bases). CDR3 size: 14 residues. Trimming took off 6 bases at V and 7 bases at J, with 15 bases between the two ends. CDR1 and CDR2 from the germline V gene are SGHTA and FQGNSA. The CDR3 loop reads CASSSGGAAEKLFF. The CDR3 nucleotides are TGTGCCAGCAGTTCTGGGGGAGCTGCTGAAAAACTGTTTTTT. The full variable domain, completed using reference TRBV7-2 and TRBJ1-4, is GAGVSQSPSNKVTEKGKDVELRCDPISGHTALYWYRQSLGQGLEFLIYFQGNSAPDKSGLPSDRFSAERTGGSVSTLTIQRTQQEDSAVYLCASSSGGAAEKLFFGSGTQLSVL.